This is a list of T cell receptor beta chains from one sample in a study of T cells in Graves' hyperthyroidism and ophthalmopathy. TCRdb passed the multiplex PCR reads through MiXCR, listing each CDR3 protein once. The sample has about 660,000 distinct CDR3 sequences; 45% are singletons. Sequencing used peripheral blood or thyroid tissue (not recorded which). Every receptor here comes from an adult man with Graves' disease, either hyperthyroidism or ophthalmopathy (not recorded which). Each CDR3 is given with its conserved first and last residue. Fields, in order: V gene, D gene, clone size, J gene, CDR3 protein, CDR3 DNA. The D gene is left open where the match is weak. Size is stated for part of the rows, as once, few or many counts, or as a class when the clone is expanded.

V gene: TRBV5-6; D gene: TRBD1; clone size: few; J gene: TRBJ1-2; CDR3 protein: CASSSWVGQATYGYTF; CDR3 DNA: TGTGCCAGCTCCTCGTGGGTGGGACAGGCGACGTATGGCTACACCTTC
V gene: TRBV12-3/TRBV12-4; D gene: TRBD1; clone size: few; J gene: TRBJ1-4; CDR3 protein: CASSAGQTTNEKLFF; CDR3 DNA: TGTGCCAGCAGCGCGGGACAGACAACTAATGAAAAACTGTTTTTT
V gene: TRBV7-9; D gene: TRBD1; clone size: NA; J gene: TRBJ1-2; CDR3 protein: CASSLPGQGMYGYTF; CDR3 DNA: TGTGCCAGCAGCTTACCCGGACAGGGGATGTATGGCTACACCTTC
V gene: TRBV7-9; D gene: NA; clone size: once; J gene: TRBJ2-5; CDR3 protein: CASSVEPDGGKTQYF; CDR3 DNA: TGTGCCAGCAGCGTTGAACCGGACGGGGGCAAGACCCAGTACTTC
V gene: TRBV4-1; D gene: NA; clone size: NA; J gene: TRBJ1-2; CDR3 protein: CASSQDGGGIYGYTF; CDR3 DNA: TGCGCCAGCAGCCAAGATGGCGGAGGCATTTATGGCTACACCTTC
V gene: TRBV19; D gene: NA; clone size: many; J gene: TRBJ1-5; CDR3 protein: CASSRDRPNQPQHF; CDR3 DNA: TGTGCCAGTAGTCGTGACAGGCCAAATCAGCCCCAGCATTTT
V gene: TRBV25-1; D gene: NA; clone size: few; J gene: TRBJ1-2; CDR3 protein: CASSFASQGTYGYTF; CDR3 DNA: TGTGCCAGCAGTTTCGCCTCACAGGGTACCTATGGCTACACCTTC
V gene: TRBV24-1; D gene: TRBD2; clone size: NA; J gene: TRBJ2-7; CDR3 protein: CATSDLGTSGTYEQYF; CDR3 DNA: TGTGCCACCAGTGACCTCGGGACTAGCGGAACCTACGAGCAGTACTTC
V gene: TRBV5-1; D gene: NA; clone size: many; J gene: TRBJ1-6; CDR3 protein: CASSLQGQPNSPLHF; CDR3 DNA: TGCGCCAGCAGCTTGCAAGGACAGCCCAATTCACCCCTCCACTTT
V gene: TRBV14; D gene: NA; clone size: few; J gene: TRBJ1-5; CDR3 protein: CASSQSLGIGGWRNQPQHF; CDR3 DNA: TGTGCCAGCAGCCAAAGTCTGGGTATCGGGGGTTGGCGCAATCAGCCCCAGCATTTT
V gene: TRBV12-3/TRBV12-4; D gene: TRBD1; clone size: NA; J gene: TRBJ1-1; CDR3 protein: CASSWSGDRSMNTEAFF; CDR3 DNA: TGTGCCAGCAGTTGGTCTGGGGACAGGAGCATGAACACTGAAGCTTTCTTT
V gene: TRBV11-2; D gene: TRBD2; clone size: NA; J gene: TRBJ2-7; CDR3 protein: CASSLGYSAGDYEQYF; CDR3 DNA: TGTGCCAGCAGCTTAGGTTATTCAGCGGGAGATTACGAGCAGTACTTC
V gene: TRBV2; D gene: TRBD1; clone size: few; J gene: TRBJ1-4; CDR3 protein: CASSLPGGEKLFF; CDR3 DNA: TGTGCCAGCAGTTTACCAGGGGGGGAAAAACTGTTTTTT
V gene: TRBV11-3; D gene: TRBD1; clone size: NA; J gene: TRBJ1-2; CDR3 protein: CASSLKQGAGGYTF; CDR3 DNA: TGTGCCAGCAGCTTAAAACAGGGGGCCGGTGGCTACACCTTC
V gene: TRBV12-3/TRBV12-4; D gene: NA; clone size: few; J gene: TRBJ1-2; CDR3 protein: CASSWGPESYGYTF; CDR3 DNA: TGTGCCAGCAGTTGGGGCCCAGAGTCCTATGGCTACACCTTC
V gene: TRBV20-1; D gene: TRBD1; clone size: few; J gene: TRBJ1-2; CDR3 protein: CSAPFDRGHYGYTF; CDR3 DNA: TGCAGTGCTCCTTTCGACAGGGGGCACTATGGCTACACCTTC
V gene: TRBV29-1; D gene: NA; clone size: NA; J gene: TRBJ2-5; CDR3 protein: CSVDLVAGIKETQYF; CDR3 DNA: TGCAGCGTTGACCTGGTGGCGGGGATTAAAGAGACCCAGTACTTC
V gene: TRBV20-1; D gene: NA; clone size: NA; J gene: TRBJ1-3; CDR3 protein: CSAMGTTGNTIYF; CDR3 DNA: TGCAGTGCTATGGGTACTACTGGAAACACCATATATTTT
V gene: TRBV7-8; D gene: NA; clone size: NA; J gene: TRBJ2-5; CDR3 protein: CATSREPSEETQYF; CDR3 DNA: TGTGCCACCAGCAGAGAACCCAGCGAAGAGACCCAGTACTTC
V gene: TRBV2; D gene: NA; clone size: many; J gene: TRBJ1-3; CDR3 protein: CASRTTEISGNTIYF; CDR3 DNA: TGTGCCAGCAGGACTACAGAGATCTCTGGAAACACCATATATTTT
V gene: TRBV24-1; D gene: TRBD2; clone size: NA; J gene: TRBJ2-7; CDR3 protein: CAVSGREQYF; CDR3 DNA: TGTGCTGTTAGCGGGAGGGAGCAGTACTTC
V gene: TRBV20-1; D gene: NA; clone size: NA; J gene: TRBJ2-5; CDR3 protein: CSARDVSGWGQETQYF; CDR3 DNA: TGCAGTGCTAGAGATGTTTCAGGGTGGGGACAAGAGACCCAGTACTTC
V gene: TRBV3-1; D gene: NA; clone size: NA; J gene: TRBJ2-5; CDR3 protein: CASSQVTFGETQYF; CDR3 DNA: TGTGCCAGCAGCCAAGTGACCTTCGGAGAGACCCAGTACTTC
V gene: TRBV7-9; D gene: NA; clone size: NA; J gene: TRBJ1-3; CDR3 protein: CASSLEGVAGNTIYF; CDR3 DNA: TGTGCCAGCAGCTTAGAGGGAGTTGCTGGAAACACCATATATTTT
V gene: TRBV20-1; D gene: TRBD1; clone size: NA; J gene: TRBJ2-5; CDR3 protein: CSASQGVRGTQYF; CDR3 DNA: TGCAGTGCTTCACAGGGGGTCCGGGGGACCCAGTACTTC
V gene: TRBV6-5; D gene: NA; clone size: NA; J gene: TRBJ2-7; CDR3 protein: CASTDASYEQYF; CDR3 DNA: TGTGCCAGCACAGACGCCTCCTACGAGCAGTACTTC
V gene: TRBV19; D gene: NA; clone size: NA; J gene: TRBJ1-2; CDR3 protein: CASSRGVMVSNYGYTF; CDR3 DNA: TGTGCCAGTAGTCGCGGGGTTATGGTCTCTAACTATGGCTACACCTTC
V gene: TRBV29-1; D gene: TRBD1; clone size: NA; J gene: TRBJ1-2; CDR3 protein: CSVFTFQGAGGYTF; CDR3 DNA: TGCAGCGTTTTCACATTTCAGGGGGCTGGTGGCTACACCTTC
V gene: TRBV20-1; D gene: NA; clone size: NA; J gene: TRBJ1-5; CDR3 protein: CSAHTGQEDQPQHF; CDR3 DNA: TGCAGTGCGCATACGGGACAAGAAGATCAGCCCCAGCATTTT
V gene: TRBV29-1; D gene: NA; clone size: few; J gene: TRBJ1-1; CDR3 protein: CSARRGISPNTEAFF; CDR3 DNA: TGCAGCGCCCGGCGTGGCATATCCCCAAACACTGAAGCTTTCTTT
V gene: TRBV7-2; D gene: NA; clone size: NA; J gene: TRBJ2-7; CDR3 protein: CASTRGGEAEQYF; CDR3 DNA: TGTGCCAGCACCCGAGGGGGGGAGGCCGAGCAGTACTTC
V gene: TRBV9; D gene: NA; clone size: few; J gene: TRBJ1-1; CDR3 protein: CASSGHLTGPRTTEAFF; CDR3 DNA: TGTGCCAGCAGCGGACACCTCACAGGGCCGAGGACCACTGAAGCTTTCTTT
V gene: TRBV14; D gene: NA; clone size: many; J gene: TRBJ1-1; CDR3 protein: CASSQSQGWPRHEAFF; CDR3 DNA: TGTGCCAGCAGCCAAAGCCAAGGTTGGCCCCGACATGAAGCTTTCTTT
V gene: TRBV15; D gene: TRBD1; clone size: many; J gene: TRBJ1-6; CDR3 protein: CATSRAEDRGFSPLHF; CDR3 DNA: TGTGCCACCAGCAGGGCTGAGGACAGGGGTTTTTCACCCCTCCACTTT
V gene: TRBV10-3; D gene: NA; clone size: few; J gene: TRBJ1-5; CDR3 protein: CASSQGSDQPQHF; CDR3 DNA: TGTGCCTCATCACAGGGTTCCGATCAGCCCCAGCATTTT
V gene: TRBV10-2; D gene: TRBD1; clone size: many; J gene: TRBJ1-5; CDR3 protein: CASSDRTGGQPQHF; CDR3 DNA: TGCGCCAGCAGTGACAGGACAGGAGGTCAGCCCCAGCATTTT
V gene: TRBV20-1; D gene: NA; clone size: few; J gene: TRBJ1-4; CDR3 protein: CSSGPNEKLFF; CDR3 DNA: TGCAGTTCCGGGCCTAATGAAAAACTGTTTTTT
V gene: TRBV25-1; D gene: NA; clone size: NA; J gene: TRBJ1-6; CDR3 protein: CASSESFGLSPLHF; CDR3 DNA: TGTGCCAGCAGTGAATCTTTTGGGCTTTCACCCCTCCACTTT
V gene: TRBV20-1; D gene: NA; clone size: few; J gene: TRBJ1-5; CDR3 protein: CSARSQGNQPQHF; CDR3 DNA: TGCAGTGCCAGAAGTCAGGGGAATCAGCCCCAGCATTTT
V gene: TRBV7-9; D gene: NA; clone size: few; J gene: TRBJ1-5; CDR3 protein: CASSLAGWADNQPQHF; CDR3 DNA: TGTGCCAGCAGCTTGGCCGGCTGGGCAGACAATCAGCCCCAGCATTTT
V gene: TRBV11-2; D gene: NA; clone size: NA; J gene: TRBJ1-2; CDR3 protein: CASSRGIRQVNYGYTF; CDR3 DNA: TGTGCCAGCAGCCGAGGGATTCGGCAGGTGAACTATGGCTACACCTTC
V gene: TRBV20-1; D gene: NA; clone size: NA; J gene: TRBJ1-6; CDR3 protein: CSARDQRNSPLHF; CDR3 DNA: TGCAGTGCTAGAGACCAGAGGAATTCACCCCTCCACTTT
V gene: TRBV7-8; D gene: TRBD2; clone size: few; J gene: TRBJ2-5; CDR3 protein: CASSQGLAIETQYF; CDR3 DNA: TGTGCCAGCAGCCAAGGACTAGCCATCGAGACCCAGTACTTC
V gene: TRBV7-2; D gene: NA; clone size: many; J gene: TRBJ1-5; CDR3 protein: CASSNQGWGAQHF; CDR3 DNA: TGTGCCAGCAGCAACCAGGGCTGGGGGGCCCAGCATTTT
V gene: TRBV10-1; D gene: TRBD2; clone size: many; J gene: TRBJ2-2; CDR3 protein: CASTSGSGTGELFF; CDR3 DNA: TGCGCCAGTACTAGCGGGAGTGGCACCGGGGAGCTGTTTTTT